This T cell receptor beta chain was profiled in a study of T cell responses to AZD1222 COVID-19 vaccine. Produced via immunoSEQ multiplex PCR; TCRdb's table is partial and in-frame only. This sample carries fewer than 130,000 clones, around 90% of them seen once, and the ten largest clones take 2.5% to 3.5%. About this clone: Its cognate antigen is unknown.

Overall study results and limits: After the peak T cell response, and only then, were repertoires sampled. Donors, mostly white British, included more females; clonal diversity was possibly underestimated.

The V segment lost 8 bases and the J segment 3 bases; nucleotides outside the gene matches: 8. Germline assignment: CDR1 MDHEN and CDR2 SYDVKM. This CDR3 comprises 14 residues. This chain joins TRBV28 and TRBJ2-7; 9 bases map to TRBD2. The sequence came from an adult in good health. This specimen consisted of peripheral blood, obtained on day 0 of AZD1222 vaccination. CDR3 bases: TGTGCCAGCTGGCCAGCGGGGGGTCTCTACGAGCAGTACTTC. Protein sequence: CASWPAGGLYEQYF.